One and the same sample provided the 18 T cell receptor beta chains below, sequenced in a study of T cells in Graves' hyperthyroidism and ophthalmopathy. From RNA transcripts, TCR beta CDR3 regions were amplified. The HTBI primer set served for first-round RT-PCR of the TCR CDR3. TCRdb re-called the multiplex PCR reads through MiXCR, storing one row per CDR3 protein. The profile shows roughly 530,000 distinct CDR3 sequences, 17% of them singletons. Sequencing was performed on blood. These TCRs come from a woman younger than 35 with Graves' ophthalmopathy.

The gene calls are TRBV20-1 and TRBJ1-4; D perhaps matches TRBD1 (5 bases). The CDR3 loop spans 13 amino acids. Trimming shortened V by 7 bases and J by 4 bases, and 13 bases separated the two germline ends. The germline gives CDR1 DFQATT, CDR2 SNEGSKA (reference sequence). CDR3 sequence: CSVSGLGNEKLFF. For the CDR3, the DNA is TGCAGTGTTTCAGGGTTGGGTAATGAAAAACTGTTTTTT.

This clonotype was observed a few times. The V and J genes are TRBV6-1 and TRBJ1-5, with D unclear. The V gene lost 6 bases and the J gene lost 3 bases, with 24 bases spanning the gap. Germline V lookup: CDR1 MNHNS, CDR2 SASEGT. CDR3 length: 18 amino acids. This chain's CDR3 is CASRPRWAVQDHNQPQHF. DNA of the CDR3: TGTGCCAGCAGGCCTCGGTGGGCAGTCCAAGACCACAATCAGCCCCAGCATTTT.

This clonotype was detected many times. The chain links TRBV6-1 to TRBJ2-3; 7 bases are shared with TRBD1. CDR3 length: 13 amino acids. Germline assignment: CDR1 MNHNS and CDR2 SASEGT. Germline trimming cut 6 bases from V and 6 bases from J; bases unmatched to any gene: 6. The CDR3 DNA sequence: TGTGCCAGCAGCGGACAGGATGGGGATACGCAGTATTTT. Encoded protein: CASSGQDGDTQYF.

In its sample, this clonotype was seen many times. V and J are TRBV13 and TRBJ1-1; D possibly corresponds to TRBD1 (5 bases). Between the trimmed V and J ends, which lost 1 base and 4 bases, there was a span of 10 bases. This CDR3 is 14 amino acids long. Germline V gene data show CDR1 as PRHDT and CDR2 as FYEKMQ (reference sequence). CDR3 DNA sequence: TGTGCCAGCAGCTTAGATCAGGGACGCACTGAAGCTTTCTTT. The encoded protein is CASSLDQGRTEAFF.

This clonotype was counted ten times or more. This sequence joins TRBV3-1 and TRBJ2-3; TRBD1 matches 9 bases. This CDR3 has 15 amino acids. The germline gives CDR1 LGHDT, CDR2 YNNKEL (reference sequence). With 3 bases clipped from V and 3 bases from J, the junction kept 4 bases outside the gene matches. This chain's CDR3 is CASSQGDRETDTQYF. The CDR3 nucleotides are TGTGCCAGCAGCCAGGGGGACAGGGAAACAGATACGCAGTATTTT.

This clonotype occurred many times. The J gene is TRBJ2-3, the V gene TRBV27; possibly TRBD2 for D (5 bases). CDR1 and CDR2 from the germline V gene are MNHEY and SMNVEV (reference sequence). The CDR3 totals 15 residues. Trimming removed 7 bases at V and 1 base at J, with 15 bases between. The CDR3 nucleotides are TGTGCCAGCACGGGTTTCTCAGCGGGCACAGATACGCAGTATTTT. Amino acid sequence: CASTGFSAGTDTQYF.

This clonotype has only a few counts. The CDR3 DNA is TGTGCCAGCAGTTCCCGAGGAGCGTACGAGCAGTACTTC. This codes for CASSSRGAYEQYF. The genes are TRBV28 and TRBJ2-7; no clear D. The germline V gene has CDR1 MDHEN and CDR2 SYDVKM. V lost 4 bases and J lost 4, with 11 bases in between. The CDR3 is made up of 13 amino acids.

On this clonotype itself: Sequence at one end of the junction differs from germline and may be a read error. The chain carries TRBV9 and TRBJ2-3, with D possibly matching TRBD1 (5 bases). Germline CDR1 is SGDLS and CDR2 is YYNGEE. The CDR3 covers 13 residues. The CDR3 spells CASEKGGTDTQYF. The CDR3, as DNA: TGCGCCAGCGAAAAAGGGGGCACAGATACGCAGTATTTT.

This clonotype has ten or more counts. This chain uses TRBV20-1 with TRBJ1-2, with D perhaps matching TRBD1 (6 bases). The CDR3 spans 14 residues. In germline, CDR1 is DFQATT, CDR2 SNEGSKA (reference sequence). V was clipped by 8 bases and J by 0 bases, with 16 bases between them. The CDR3 sequence is CSTSGVIANYGYTF. The CDR3 nucleotides are TGCAGTACTTCAGGGGTTATAGCTAACTATGGCTACACCTTC.

Comments on this clonotype: At one of its ends the junction is not consistent with the germline gene, which may arise from a read error. The chain employs TRBV7-9 and TRBJ1-1; possible D gene TRBD1, 5 bases. Germline V gene sequence: CDR1 SEHNR, CDR2 FQNEAQ (reference sequence). There are 14 residues in the CDR3. The CDR3 protein is CASSSLRGNSEAFF. The DNA for the CDR3 is TGTGCCAGCAGCTCATTAAGGGGCAACAGTGAAGCTTTCTTT.

The sample holds many counts of this clonotype. The chain combines TRBV20-1 with TRBJ1-1; perhaps TRBD1 as D (6 bases). CDR3 length: 13 amino acids. With 0 bases removed from V and 11 bases from J, the gap between germline ends came to 16 bases. In germline, CDR1 is DFQATT, CDR2 SNEGSKA (reference sequence). The CDR3 region is CSARDGDTYLAFF. The CDR3 DNA reads TGCAGTGCTAGAGATGGGGACACCTACTTGGCTTTCTTT.

The rearrangement joins TRBV19 to TRBJ2-7; 8 bases agree with TRBD1. The CDR3 length is 15 residues. Germline trimming cut 0 bases from V and 3 bases from J; bases unmatched to any gene: 4. The germline CDR1 and CDR2 sequences are LNHDA and SQIVND (reference sequence). Written as DNA, the CDR3 is TGTGCCAGTAGTATAGAGGCCGGGACAGGCTACGAGCAGTACTTC. Translation gives CASSIEAGTGYEQYF.

This clonotype was seen a handful of times. This rearrangement joins TRBV27 to TRBJ1-5; D may be TRBD1 (6 bases). Germline CDR1 MNHEY, CDR2 SMNVEV (reference sequence). The CDR3 spans 16 residues. Trimming took 2 bases from V and 6 from J, leaving 17 bases between them. The CDR3 here is CASSLRGTGSGQPQHF. CDR3 in DNA: TGTGCCAGCAGTTTAAGAGGTACAGGGTCCGGTCAGCCCCAGCATTTT.

This clonotype was observed a few times. The chain combines TRBV13 with TRBJ1-3; D unresolved. The CDR3 covers 16 residues. V shed 0 bases and J shed 0 bases, with 9 bases lying between them. Germline V gives CDR1 PRHDT, CDR2 FYEKMQ (reference sequence). The CDR3 region is CASSLGQLFSGNTIYF. CDR3 DNA sequence: TGTGCCAGCAGCTTAGGGCAGCTTTTCTCTGGAAACACCATATATTTT.

This clonotype has ten or more counts. The J gene is TRBJ2-3, the V gene TRBV3-1; D gene uncertain. CDR3 size: 14 residues. In germline, CDR1 is LGHDT, CDR2 YNNKEL (reference sequence). The V end lost 1 base, the J end lost 1 base, and 6 bases lay between the germline ends. Here the CDR3 DNA reads TGTGCCAGCAGCCAAGGGGTAGGCACAGATACGCAGTATTTT. Translated: CASSQGVGTDTQYF.

This clonotype was detected ten times or more. DNA for the CDR3: TGTGCCTGGAGCGCAGGGAGTGAAAAACTGTTTTTT. Translation gives CAWSAGSEKLFF. The chain employs TRBV30 and TRBJ1-4, with a tentative D call TRBD1 (5 bases). CDR3 length: 12 residues. CDR1 GTSNPN and CDR2 SVGIG come from the germline V gene (reference sequence). V was pared by 3 bases and J by 7 bases, with 9 bases between.

Many counts were recorded for this clonotype. The gene calls are TRBV11-2 and TRBJ2-7; TRBD2 agrees at 9 bases. CDR1 SGHAT and CDR2 FQNNGV come from the germline V gene. V lost 0 bases and J lost 1; bases outside the gene matches: 10. This CDR3 spans 18 amino acids. In DNA form, the CDR3 reads TGTGCCAGCAGCTTAGAAAGTTCCTTGGGACTAGCTTCCTACGAGCAGTACTTC. This encodes CASSLESSLGLASYEQYF.

This clonotype was observed many times. The CDR3 region is CASSPSSGSHQETQYF. The CDR3 DNA follows: TGTGCCAGCAGCCCAAGTAGCGGGAGTCACCAAGAGACCCAGTACTTC. The V gene is TRBV7-9, the J gene TRBJ2-5, with 9 positions matching TRBD2. In germline, CDR1 is SEHNR, CDR2 FQNEAQ (reference sequence). This CDR3 is 16 amino acids long. V lost 5 bases to trimming and J lost 0 bases; unmatched junction nucleotides: 7.